This entry concerns a single T cell receptor beta chain. Its antigen is unidentified. V was clipped by 4 bases and J by 5 bases, with 21 bases between them. The CDR3 runs 16 residues. Germline CDR1 is SGHVS and CDR2 is FQNEAQ. The data are from a study of glioma-infiltrating T cells. Study conclusions and caveats: Tissue and blood shared very few CDR3 sequences.

Amplification of TCR alpha and beta CDR3 regions from RNA used iRepertoire nested multiplex PCR. One-step reverse transcription and amplification started from roughly 100-400 ng of tissue mRNA or PBMC total RNA. TCRdb re-derived calls from the multiplex PCR reads in MiXCR, one entry per CDR3 protein. The sample holds about 140,000 distinct CDR3 sequences, 39% seen once. The receptor comes from a human donor with low-grade glioma or glioblastoma, undergoing nonglioma brain surgery, or in good health (not recorded which). The sample comprised glioma tissue, nonneoplastic brain tissue, or PBMCs (not recorded which). This chain connects TRBV7-8 to TRBJ2-7, with D perhaps given as TRBD1 or TRBD2 (5 bases each). CDR3 loop: CASSSVEGVGTHEQYF. In DNA form, the CDR3 reads TGTGCCAGCAGCTCGGTCGAGGGAGTAGGGACCCACGAGCAGTACTTC.